The rows below give T cell receptor beta chains drawn from one sample of a study of early T cells in non-severe SARS-CoV-2 infection. TCRdb recomputed calls from the 5' RACE reads with MiXCR, one row per CDR3 protein. The repertoire has around 28,000 distinct CDR3 sequences, approximately 5.3% of them found once; the top ten carry roughly 6.5%. The sample consisted of whole blood. The receptor set was obtained from an adult who was a healthcare worker with PCR-confirmed SARS-CoV-2 infection or an uninfected control (not recorded which). CDR3s include the opening cysteine and the closing phenylalanine or tryptophan. D genes are given only for firm matches. For some rows the clone size is stated as once, few or many, or as a class when expanded; others skip it.

J gene,V gene,clone size,D gene,CDR3 DNA,CDR3 protein
TRBJ2-1,TRBV7-9,many,TRBD2,TGTGCCAGCAGCTCCGGGACTAGCGACTACAATGAGCAGTTCTTC,CASSSGTSDYNEQFF
TRBJ1-4,TRBV20-1,many,-,TGCAGTGCTCAGGAAAATGAAAAACTGTTTTTT,CSAQENEKLFF
TRBJ2-3,TRBV5-1,few,TRBD2,TGCGCCAGCAGCTTTAGCGGGAGTAACCCAGATACGCAGTATTTT,CASSFSGSNPDTQYF
TRBJ1-2,TRBV2,few,TRBD1,TGTGCCAGCAAAGCCAGGGGGCAGCAACCTAACTATGGCTACACCTTC,CASKARGQQPNYGYTF
TRBJ1-2,TRBV11-2,few,-,TGTGCCAGCAGCCACCTTAGGGAGTTCTACGGCTACACCTTC,CASSHLREFYGYTF
TRBJ2-7,TRBV10-3,many,TRBD1,TGTGCCATCAGTGGCGGACAGGGGACCTACGAGCAGTACTTC,CAISGGQGTYEQYF
TRBJ1-2,TRBV9,few,TRBD1,TGTGCCAGCAGCGAGAAAGGGGACAGCCTAACTAACTATGGCTACACCTTC,CASSEKGDSLTNYGYTF
TRBJ2-5,TRBV11-2,many,-,TGTGCCAGCAGCTTAGACGGGGTCAGCGAAGAGACCCAGTACTTC,CASSLDGVSEETQYF
TRBJ2-5,TRBV20-1,few,-,TGCAGTGCCGGCGGGGTGGGCGAGACCCAGTACTTC,CSAGGVGETQYF
TRBJ2-3,TRBV28,many,-,TGTGCCAGCAGTCCGCTGGGAGGAGGGAATACGCAGTATTTT,CASSPLGGGNTQYF
TRBJ1-5,TRBV27,medium-sized,TRBD1,TGTGCCAGCAGTTTAAACCAGGGGGGCCAGCCCCAGCATTTT,CASSLNQGGQPQHF
TRBJ2-1,TRBV24-1,many,TRBD2,TGTGCCACCAGTGATTTTAGCGGGGCCGTGGGGCAGTTCTTC,CATSDFSGAVGQFF
TRBJ2-1,TRBV12-3/TRBV12-4,many,TRBD2,TGTGCCAGCAGTCTACGGACTAGCGGGTACAATGAGCAGTTCTTC,CASSLRTSGYNEQFF
TRBJ1-1,TRBV2,many,TRBD1,TGTGCCAGCAGTGACGCGACAGGGATCTACATGAACACTGAAGCTTTCTTT,CASSDATGIYMNTEAFF
TRBJ2-7,TRBV6-5,many,TRBD1,TGTGCCAGCTCACCCGGGGGACAGGAGTCCTACGAGCAGTACTTC,CASSPGGQESYEQYF
TRBJ2-1,TRBV12-5,-,TRBD2,TGTGCTAGTGGTTTGGTACTAGCGGGAGAACTTGCTGTTGCGCAGTTCTTC,CASGLVLAGELAVAQFF
TRBJ2-5,TRBV2,many,TRBD1,TGTGCCAGCGGAAGGGACAGAGCACAAGAGACCCAGTACTTC,CASGRDRAQETQYF
TRBJ2-3,TRBV28,few,-,TGTGCCAGCAGTTTGATGAACACAGATACGCAGTATTTT,CASSLMNTDTQYF
TRBJ2-7,TRBV7-2,many,-,TGTGCCAGCAGCCCCAGGACAGAACGCTACGAGCAGTACTTC,CASSPRTERYEQYF
TRBJ1-1,TRBV11-2,many,TRBD1,TGTGCCAGCAGCATACCGGGACAGGGAAGGAACACTGAAGCTTTCTTT,CASSIPGQGRNTEAFF
TRBJ1-2,TRBV5-4,many,TRBD1,TGTGCCAGCAGCATGACTGGGCACAGGGGGCCAGATGGCTACACCTTC,CASSMTGHRGPDGYTF
TRBJ2-2,TRBV6-2/TRBV6-3,many,TRBD2,TGTGCCAGCGGGAGCGGGGTAGAGACCGGGGAGCTGTTTTTT,CASGSGVETGELFF
TRBJ2-7,TRBV28,many,-,TGTGCCAGCAGTTTATTTGCAGGGCGCTACGAGCAGTACTTC,CASSLFAGRYEQYF
TRBJ1-1,TRBV6-1,many,TRBD1,TGTGCCAGCAGCACTCATGGAAGGGGGCAGACTGAAGCTTTCTTT,CASSTHGRGQTEAFF
TRBJ2-7,TRBV7-9,many,-,TGTGCCAGCAGCCCGAACGGGGCAGGGAACGAGCAGTACTTC,CASSPNGAGNEQYF
TRBJ2-7,TRBV18,-,-,TGTGCCAGCTCACTTAAGGTACTCCACGAGCAGTACTTC,CASSLKVLHEQYF
TRBJ2-1,TRBV3-1,few,-,TGTGCCAGCAGCCAAGCCGGGACTCGAAATGAGCAGTTCTTC,CASSQAGTRNEQFF